This T cell receptor (beta chain) stems from a study of radiotherapy plus CTLA-4 blockade in lung cancer. Study overall: Disease control was achieved by 31% of patients, and objective responses by 18%.

Germline V lookup: CDR1 MNHNS, CDR2 SASEGT. This CDR3 region has 13 residues. The V and J ends lost 5 bases and 5 bases respectively, with 7 bases between them. This clone was seen just once. Its antigen remains unknown. General study findings and limits: Radiotherapy was combined with ipilimumab, and tumor-derived TCR clones then expanded in blood. Early blood T cell clone dynamics reportedly forecast response best, with interferon-beta.

Assay used: immunoSEQ multiplex PCR; TCRdb lists only in-frame clones, some missing. The repertoire holds 20,000 or so clones, with about 82% as singletons. This clonotype was sampled from a human donor with non-small cell lung cancer whose response to radiotherapy plus ipilimumab could not be evaluated. The chain is built from TRBV6-1 and TRBJ1-6; D might be TRBD1 (6 bases). Here the sequenced sample was peripheral blood, taken from a patient treated with radiotherapy plus ipilimumab. The CDR3 is CASSTGNNSPLHF. The CDR3, as DNA: TGTGCCAGCAGTACAGGGAATAATTCACCCCTCCACTTT.